This T cell receptor beta chain came from a study of glioma-infiltrating T cells. General observations from the study: Non-neoplastic patients had below-expected tissue-blood divergence, while all gliomas exceeded expectation.

TCR alpha and beta CDR3 regions were amplified from RNA using iRepertoire nested multiplex PCR. MiXCR, run by TCRdb on the multiplex PCR reads, gives a single entry per CDR3 protein. The sample carries tens of thousands of distinct CDR3 sequences, 20% to 25% recorded once. The germline gives CDR1 LGHNT, CDR2 FRNRAP. The CDR3 is made up of 13 amino acids. Turning to this clonotype: Its matching antigen is unknown. A single base separates this from a much larger clone, so it may be a read error.

The clonotype originates from a human donor with low-grade glioma or glioblastoma, undergoing nonglioma brain surgery, or in good health (not recorded which). This rearrangement joins TRBV12-5 to TRBJ1-3, with no clear D. Source material: glioma tissue, nonneoplastic brain tissue, or PBMCs (not recorded which). The CDR3, as DNA: TGTGCTTGTGGTTTGACCCGGTCGAACACCATATATTTT. This sequence encodes CACGLTRSNTIYF.